The T cell receptor beta chain under discussion was sequenced for a study of shared clonotypes between healthy human individuals. Study-wide findings and caveats: Generally, naive subsets (rather than memory subsets) showed larger estimated richness. Shared across a few donors were about 4.6% of the naive CD4 clonotypes.

The method was immunoSEQ multiplex PCR; TCRdb's version includes in-frame clones alone and lacks a portion of them. This sample has 1.5 million to 2.5 million clones, with approximately 94% found just once. Naive CD8 populations comprised CD45RO-negative cells positively selected for CCR7, excluding terminally differentiated effector memory CD45RA+ cells. Each sample came from a Caucasian adult donor living in Nashville, Tennessee. This clone was detected once. Antigen specificity is unknown. Sample: naive CD8+ T cells sorted from blood. The clonotype comes from a man aged 18 to 35 in good health.

The CDR3 loop reads CASSYGVAYEQYF. The CDR3 bases are TGTGCCAGCAGCTACGGGGTAGCCTACGAGCAGTACTTC. The chain has TRBV14 and TRBJ2-7, with D possibly TRBD2 on 5 matching bases. V lost 5 bases, J lost 2 bases, and 10 bases lay in between. The germline CDR1 and CDR2 sequences are SGHDN and FVKESK. The CDR3 runs to 13 residues.